The 20 T cell receptor beta chains below come from one sample, sequenced in a study of blood T cell repertoires in COVID-19. The method was immunoSEQ multiplex PCR; TCRdb's version includes in-frame clones alone and lacks a portion of them. The sample shows approximately 3,800 clones, around 93% of them seen only once. The sample was peripheral blood. These TCRs come from a man aged 50 or older with active COVID-19.

The DNA of the CDR3 is TGTGCCAGCAGCGTCCGGGACATAGGATACGAGCAGTACTTC. As protein: CASSVRDIGYEQYF. J is TRBJ2-7 and V is TRBV9, with D possibly TRBD1 on 6 matching bases. Trimming took off 2 bases at V and 4 bases at J, with 13 bases between the two ends. Germline V gene data show CDR1 as SGDLS and CDR2 as YYNGEE. This CDR3 is 14 amino acids long.

The chain uses TRBV29-1 and TRBJ2-2, with 11 bases fitting TRBD1. V trimming: 7 bases; J trimming: 7 bases; junction bases outside the gene matches: 11. The CDR3 extends over 15 amino acids. Per the germline V gene, CDR1 is SQVTM and CDR2 is ANQGSEA. CDR3: CSALDRGLSNGELFF. CDR3 DNA sequence: TGCAGCGCCTTGGACAGGGGGCTGAGTAACGGGGAGCTGTTTTTT.

The chain combines TRBV28 with TRBJ1-2; D is uncertain. CDR3 length: 12 residues. In germline, CDR1 is MDHEN, CDR2 SYDVKM. Deletions cut 8 bases from V and 1 base from J, with 8 bases between. CDR3: CASERINYGYTF. CDR3 sequence (DNA): TGTGCCAGCGAGAGAATTAACTATGGCTACACCTTC.

The chain uses TRBV5-4 and TRBJ2-7; D is undetermined. Germline values: CDR1 SGHNT, CDR2 YYREEE (reference sequence). With 0 bases removed from V and 7 bases from J, the gap between germline ends came to 8 bases. The length of the CDR3 is 12 residues. Here the CDR3 DNA reads TGTGCCAGCAGCTTGGTTGGAGCTGAGCAGTACTTC. Amino acid sequence: CASSLVGAEQYF.

V and J are TRBV18 and TRBJ2-1, with 14 nucleotides matching TRBD2. V lost 2 bases and J lost 0; bases outside the gene matches: 6. The CDR3 length is 19 residues. Germline-derived CDR1 and CDR2 are KGHSH and LQKENI. The CDR3 bases are TGTGCCAGCTCACCAGGACTAGCGGGAGGCCTCAGCTCCTACAATGAGCAGTTCTTC. Its protein product is CASSPGLAGGLSSYNEQFF.

This rearrangement joins TRBV27 to TRBJ2-1, with 9 positions matching TRBD1. Unmatched junction bases numbered 9, after V lost 0 bases and J lost 6 bases. The germline CDR1 and CDR2 sequences are MNHEY and SMNVEV (reference sequence). The CDR3 consists of 17 residues. CDR3 in DNA: TGTGCCAGCAGTTTATCGGCCGGACAGGGGAGCACCAATGAGCAGTTCTTC. It yields the protein CASSLSAGQGSTNEQFF.

The rearrangement joins TRBV27 to TRBJ1-1; no clear D. The CDR3 extends over 13 amino acids. V shed 3 bases and J shed 1 base, with 6 bases lying between them. The germline V gene has CDR1 MNHEY and CDR2 SMNVEV (reference sequence). The CDR3 region is CASSFGGNTEAFF. The CDR3 nucleotides are TGTGCCAGCAGTTTCGGCGGGAACACTGAAGCTTTCTTT.

This chain joins TRBV7-2 and TRBJ1-1, with D uncertain. The CDR3 sequence is 15 residues long. Per germline, CDR1 SGHTA and CDR2 FQGNSA. The V end was cut by 2 bases, the J end by 4 bases, with 14 bases between. This chain's CDR3 is CASSLTMGASTEAFF. As DNA, the CDR3 is TGTGCCAGCAGCTTAACGATGGGCGCGAGCACTGAAGCTTTCTTT.

The rearrangement joins TRBV30 to TRBJ1-3, with a possible D match to TRBD1 (6 bases). The V gene lost 2 bases and the J gene lost 0 bases, with 11 bases spanning the gap. The CDR3 extends over 15 amino acids. CDR1 and CDR2 from the germline V gene are GTSNPN and SVGIG (reference sequence). CDR3 in amino acids: CAWSPDRFSGNTIYF. The CDR3 coding sequence is TGTGCCTGGAGTCCGGACAGATTCTCTGGAAACACCATATATTTT. Full variable domain (missing parts from reference TRBV30 and TRBJ1-3): SQTIHQWPATLVQPVGSPLSLECTVEGTSNPNLYWYRQAAGRGLQLLFYSVGIGQISSEVPQNLSASRPQDRQFILSSKKLLLSDSGFYLCAWSPDRFSGNTIYFGEGSWLTVV.

This clone was recorded a few times. The chain is built from TRBV2 and TRBJ2-7; 10 bases fit TRBD2. The CDR3 runs to 16 residues. Germline assignment: CDR1 SNHLY and CDR2 FYNNEI. J lost 4 bases, V lost 5 bases, and 11 bases had no gene match. The CDR3 spells CASSQYETSGIYEQYF. CDR3 bases: TGTGCCAGCAGTCAATACGAAACTAGCGGGATTTACGAGCAGTACTTC.

The chain employs TRBV30 and TRBJ2-3; 8 bases are shared with TRBD1. Germline trimming cut 0 bases from V and 1 base from J; bases unmatched to any gene: 3. The CDR3 is 15 amino acids. Germline V CDR1 and CDR2: GTSNPN, SVGIG (reference sequence). The CDR3 sequence: CAWSVSDRGTDTQYF. CDR3 in DNA: TGTGCCTGGAGTGTATCGGACAGGGGCACAGATACGCAGTATTTT.

This chain uses TRBV4-2 with TRBJ2-3, with D perhaps TRBD2 (6 bases). Germline V gene data show CDR1 as LGHNA and CDR2 as YNFKEQ. The CDR3 loop spans 16 amino acids. V was pared by 0 bases and J by 0 bases, with 10 bases between. The CDR3 coding sequence is TGTGCCAGCAGCCAAGAACCCGCGGGAAGCACAGATACGCAGTATTTT. The encoded protein is CASSQEPAGSTDTQYF.

The chain combines TRBV29-1 with TRBJ2-7; 12 bases are a match to TRBD1. Per germline, CDR1 SQVTM and CDR2 ANQGSEA. The length of the CDR3 is 15 residues. Unmatched junction bases numbered 8, after V lost 3 bases and J lost 5 bases. The CDR3 coding sequence is TGCAGCGTTGATTCGACGGGACAGGGGGCAAACGAGCAGTACTTC. Its protein product is CSVDSTGQGANEQYF.

The chain couples TRBV28 to TRBJ1-5; D is perhaps TRBD1 (5 bases). The CDR3 length is 14 residues. Germline CDR1 and CDR2: MDHEN and SYDVKM. Trimming removed 5 bases from V and 9 bases from J, with 17 bases in between. Here the CDR3 DNA reads TGTGCCAGCAGTGTGGTCGGGGGAGGATCGCCCCAGCATTTT. This codes for CASSVVGGGSPQHF. Looking up the rest from reference TRBV28 and TRBJ1-5 gives the full variable domain: DVKVTQSSRYLVKRTGEKVFLECVQDMDHENMFWYRQDPGLGLRLIYFSYDVKMKEKGDIPEGYSVSREKKERFSLILESASTNQTSMYLCASSVVGGGSPQHFGDGTRLSIL.

J is TRBJ2-5 and V is TRBV5-6; unclear D gene. V was pared by 2 bases and J by 7 bases, with 18 bases between. This CDR3 has 15 amino acids. Germline-derived CDR1 and CDR2 are SGHDT and YYEEEE. Here the CDR3 reads CASSFLLQGVVTQYF. CDR3 bases: TGTGCCAGCAGCTTTCTCCTGCAAGGAGTCGTGACCCAGTACTTC.

The V gene is TRBV27, the J gene TRBJ1-5; 8 bases are shared with TRBD1. Germline lookup yields CDR1 MNHEY and CDR2 SMNVEV (reference sequence). This CDR3 is built from 14 residues. V lost 4 bases to trimming and J lost 4 bases; unmatched junction nucleotides: 3. The CDR3 nucleotides are TGTGCCAGCAGTTACGGGACAGGTAATCAGCCCCAGCATTTT. Protein product: CASSYGTGNQPQHF.

The chain carries TRBV6-4 and TRBJ2-1; D possibly corresponds to TRBD1 (6 bases). Germline assignment: CDR1 MRHNA and CDR2 SNTAGT. The CDR3 contains 13 residues. The V and J ends lost 5 bases and 3 bases respectively, with 8 bases between them. The CDR3 sequence: CASSPDSYNEQFF. The CDR3 nucleotides read TGTGCCAGCAGTCCGGACAGCTACAATGAGCAGTTCTTC.

This chain links TRBV27 with TRBJ2-7, with D perhaps TRBD1 (5 bases). Germline CDR1 is MNHEY and CDR2 is SMNVEV (reference sequence). The CDR3 covers 13 residues. Trimming shortened V by 5 bases and J by 0 bases, and 8 bases separated the two germline ends. The CDR3 DNA reads as TGTGCCAGCAGTCCGGACATCTCCTACGAGCAGTACTTC. This codes for CASSPDISYEQYF.

The J gene is TRBJ1-2, the V gene TRBV14, with 7 bases lining up with TRBD1. Unmatched junction bases numbered 6, after V lost 1 base and J lost 7 bases. The CDR3 is 14 residues long. Germline loops: CDR1 SGHDN, CDR2 FVKESK. The CDR3 loop reads CASSQVQGSFGYTF. The CDR3, as DNA: TGTGCCAGCAGCCAAGTACAGGGGTCTTTTGGCTACACCTTC.

The chain joins TRBV10-3 to TRBJ1-6; 7 bases are a match to TRBD1. CDR1 ENHRY and CDR2 SYGVKD come from the germline V gene. The CDR3 is 13 amino acids. The V segment lost 10 bases and the J segment 7 bases; nucleotides outside the gene matches: 7. The CDR3 loop reads CATVTGSNSPLHF. The CDR3 DNA sequence: TGTGCCACCGTGACAGGGTCCAATTCACCCCTCCACTTT.